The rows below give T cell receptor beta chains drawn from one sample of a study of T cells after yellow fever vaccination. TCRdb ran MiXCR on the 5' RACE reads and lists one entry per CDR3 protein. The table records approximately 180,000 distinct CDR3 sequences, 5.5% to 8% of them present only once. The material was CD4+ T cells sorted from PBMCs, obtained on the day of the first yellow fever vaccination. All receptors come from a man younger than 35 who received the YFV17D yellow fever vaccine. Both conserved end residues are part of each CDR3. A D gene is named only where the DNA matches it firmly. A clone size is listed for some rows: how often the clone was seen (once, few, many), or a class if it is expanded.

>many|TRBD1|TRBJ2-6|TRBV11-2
TGTGCCAGCAGCCTGGACAGGACCTCTGGGGCCAACGTCCTGACTTTC
CASSLDRTSGANVLTF
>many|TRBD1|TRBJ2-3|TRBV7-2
TGTGCCAGCAGCTTAGGAACAGGGGCCATTAGCACAGATACGCAGTATTTT
CASSLGTGAISTDTQYF
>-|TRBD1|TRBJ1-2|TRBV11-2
TGTGCCAGCAGCTTAAGACAGGGCTCCTATGGCTACACCTTC
CASSLRQGSYGYTF
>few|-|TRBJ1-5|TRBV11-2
TGTGCCAGCAGCTCGAACTGGGACGGTCAGCCCCAGCATTTT
CASSSNWDGQPQHF
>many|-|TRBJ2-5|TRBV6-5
TGTGCCAGCAGTTACATGGGGATCCCGGAGACCCAGTACTTC
CASSYMGIPETQYF
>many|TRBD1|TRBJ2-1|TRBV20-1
TGCAGTGCTAGCCGGACAGGGGTCGATGAGCAGTTCTTC
CSASRTGVDEQFF
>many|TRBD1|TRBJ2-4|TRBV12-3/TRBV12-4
TGTGCCAGCACTCTAGACAGGGCCCAGCGGGCCAAAAACATTCAGTACTTC
CASTLDRAQRAKNIQYF
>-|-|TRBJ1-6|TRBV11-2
TGTGCCAGCAGCAACCGGTACAGGGCTAATGAGTCACCCCTCCACTTT
CASSNRYRANESPLHF
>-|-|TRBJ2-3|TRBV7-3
TGTGCCAGCAGCCTTAGACAGGCTAGCACAGATACGCAGTATTTT
CASSLRQASTDTQYF
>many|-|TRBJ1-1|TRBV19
TGTGCCAGTAGTATAGTCGGGGATACTGAAGCTTTCTTT
CASSIVGDTEAFF
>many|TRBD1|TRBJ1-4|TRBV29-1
TGCAGCGCCGGACAGGGCTCGGGTGAAAAACTGTTTTTT
CSAGQGSGEKLFF
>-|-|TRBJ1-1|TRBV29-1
TGCAGCGTTGGGGGGGCCGGGGCTGAAGCTTTCTTT
CSVGGAGAEAFF
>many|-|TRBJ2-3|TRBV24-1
TGTGCCACCAGCGACGGCCCAGATACGCAGTATTTT
CATSDGPDTQYF
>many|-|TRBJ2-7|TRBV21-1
TGTGCCAGCAGTCGACAGGATTCCTACGAGCAGTACTTC
CASSRQDSYEQYF